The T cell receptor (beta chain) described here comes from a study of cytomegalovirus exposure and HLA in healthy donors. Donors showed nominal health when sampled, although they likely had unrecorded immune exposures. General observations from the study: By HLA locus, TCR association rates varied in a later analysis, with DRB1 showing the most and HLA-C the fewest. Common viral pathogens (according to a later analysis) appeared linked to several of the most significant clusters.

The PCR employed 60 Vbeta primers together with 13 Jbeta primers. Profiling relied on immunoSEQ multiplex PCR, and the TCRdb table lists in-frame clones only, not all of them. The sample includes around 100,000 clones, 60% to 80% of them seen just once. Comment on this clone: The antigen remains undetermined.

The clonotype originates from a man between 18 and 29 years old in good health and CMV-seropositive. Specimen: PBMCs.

DNA for the CDR3: TGTGCCAGCAGCCAAGGGTTAGCGGGGGAGGAGACCCAGTACTTC. Amino acid sequence: CASSQGLAGEETQYF. V usage is TRBV4-2 and J usage is TRBJ2-5; 9 bases are a match to TRBD2. Germline assignment: CDR1 LGHNA and CDR2 YNFKEQ. V gave up 1 base and J gave up 5 bases; unmatched junction bases: 5. The CDR3 contains 15 residues.